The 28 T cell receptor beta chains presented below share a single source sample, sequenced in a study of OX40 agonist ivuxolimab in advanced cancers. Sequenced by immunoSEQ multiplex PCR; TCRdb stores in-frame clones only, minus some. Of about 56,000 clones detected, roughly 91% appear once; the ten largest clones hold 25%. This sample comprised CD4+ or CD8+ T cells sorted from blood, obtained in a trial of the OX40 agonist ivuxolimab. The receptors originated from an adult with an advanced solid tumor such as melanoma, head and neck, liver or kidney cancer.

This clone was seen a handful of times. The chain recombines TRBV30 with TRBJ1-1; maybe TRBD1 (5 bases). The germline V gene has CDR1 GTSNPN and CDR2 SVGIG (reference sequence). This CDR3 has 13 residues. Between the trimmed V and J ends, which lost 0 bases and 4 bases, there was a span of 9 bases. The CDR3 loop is CAWSVGAGTEAFF. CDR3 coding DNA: TGTGCCTGGAGTGTAGGGGCCGGCACTGAAGCTTTCTTT. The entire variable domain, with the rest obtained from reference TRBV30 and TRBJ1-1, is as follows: SQTIHQWPATLVQPVGSPLSLECTVEGTSNPNLYWYRQAAGRGLQLLFYSVGIGQISSEVPQNLSASRPQDRQFILSSKKLLLSDSGFYLCAWSVGAGTEAFFGQGTRLTVV.

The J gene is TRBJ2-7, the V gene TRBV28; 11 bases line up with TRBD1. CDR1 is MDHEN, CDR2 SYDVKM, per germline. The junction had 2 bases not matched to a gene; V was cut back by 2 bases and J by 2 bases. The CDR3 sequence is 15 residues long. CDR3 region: CASSLRTGGPYEQYF. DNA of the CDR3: TGTGCCAGCAGTTTAAGGACAGGGGGCCCCTACGAGCAGTACTTC. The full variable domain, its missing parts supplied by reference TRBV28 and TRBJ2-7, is DVKVTQSSRYLVKRTGEKVFLECVQDMDHENMFWYRQDPGLGLRLIYFSYDVKMKEKGDIPEGYSVSREKKERFSLILESASTNQTSMYLCASSLRTGGPYEQYFGPGTRLTVT.

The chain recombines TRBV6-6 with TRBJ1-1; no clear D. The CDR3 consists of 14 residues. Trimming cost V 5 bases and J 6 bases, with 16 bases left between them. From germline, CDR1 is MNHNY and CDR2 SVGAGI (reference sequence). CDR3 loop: CASSALPASAEAFF. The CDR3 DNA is TGTGCCAGCAGTGCCCTGCCAGCCTCAGCTGAAGCTTTCTTT.

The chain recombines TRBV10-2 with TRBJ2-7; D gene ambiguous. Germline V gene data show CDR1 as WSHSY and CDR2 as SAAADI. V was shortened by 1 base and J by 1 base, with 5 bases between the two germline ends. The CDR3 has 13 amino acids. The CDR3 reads CASSEYGSYEQYF. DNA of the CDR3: TGCGCCAGCAGTGAGTACGGGTCCTACGAGCAGTACTTC.

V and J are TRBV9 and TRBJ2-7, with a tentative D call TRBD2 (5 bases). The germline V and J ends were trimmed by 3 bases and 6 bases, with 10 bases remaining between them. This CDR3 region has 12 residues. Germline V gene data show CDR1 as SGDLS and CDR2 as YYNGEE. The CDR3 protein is CASSAGRGEQYF. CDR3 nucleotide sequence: TGTGCCAGCAGCGCAGGCCGGGGCGAGCAGTACTTC.

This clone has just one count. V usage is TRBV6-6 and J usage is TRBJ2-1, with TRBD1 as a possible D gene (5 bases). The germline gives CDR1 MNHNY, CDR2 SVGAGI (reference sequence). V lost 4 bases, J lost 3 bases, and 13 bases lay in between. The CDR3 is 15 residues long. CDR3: CASSFRTHRYNEQFF. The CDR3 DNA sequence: TGTGCCAGCAGTTTCCGGACACACCGCTACAATGAGCAGTTCTTC.

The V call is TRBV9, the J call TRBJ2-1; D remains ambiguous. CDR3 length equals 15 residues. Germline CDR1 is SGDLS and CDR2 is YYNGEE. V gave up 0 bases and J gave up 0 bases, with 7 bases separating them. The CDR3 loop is CASSVDLSSYNEQFF. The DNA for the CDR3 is TGTGCCAGCAGCGTAGATCTAAGCTCCTACAATGAGCAGTTCTTC.

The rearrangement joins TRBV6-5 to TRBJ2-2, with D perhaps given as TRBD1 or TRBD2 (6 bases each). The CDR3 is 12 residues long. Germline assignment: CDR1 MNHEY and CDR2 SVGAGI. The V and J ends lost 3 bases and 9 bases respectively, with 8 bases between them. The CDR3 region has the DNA TGTGCCAGCAGTTATGGGGGGCGGGAGCTGTTTTTT. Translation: CASSYGGRELFF.

CDR3 nucleotides: TGTGCCAGCAATGGGGGTGGGGCAACTAATGAAAAACTGTTTTTT. It specifies CASNGGGATNEKLFF. The J gene is TRBJ1-4, the V gene TRBV2; perhaps TRBD1 as D (5 bases). CDR3 size: 15 residues. From germline, CDR1 is SNHLY and CDR2 FYNNEI. The V and J ends lost 7 bases and 0 bases respectively, with 12 bases between them.

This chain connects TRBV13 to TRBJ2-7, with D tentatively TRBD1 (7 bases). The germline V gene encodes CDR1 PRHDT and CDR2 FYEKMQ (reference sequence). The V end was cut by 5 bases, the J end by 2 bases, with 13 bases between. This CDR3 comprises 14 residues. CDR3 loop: CASSPRDRTYEQYF. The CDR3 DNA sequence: TGTGCCAGCAGCCCGCGGGACAGAACCTACGAGCAGTACTTC.

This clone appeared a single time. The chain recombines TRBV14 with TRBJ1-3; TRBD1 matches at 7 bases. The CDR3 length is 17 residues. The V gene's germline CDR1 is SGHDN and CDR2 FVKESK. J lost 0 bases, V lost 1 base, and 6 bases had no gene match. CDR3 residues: CASSQVWDSSSGNTIYF. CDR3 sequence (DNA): TGTGCCAGCAGCCAAGTGTGGGACAGCAGCTCTGGAAACACCATATATTTT.

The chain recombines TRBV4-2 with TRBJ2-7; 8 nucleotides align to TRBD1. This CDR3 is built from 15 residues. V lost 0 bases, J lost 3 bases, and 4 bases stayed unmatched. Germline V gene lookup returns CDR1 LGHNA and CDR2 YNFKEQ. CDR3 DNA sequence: TGTGCCAGCAGCCAAGAATGGGGACAGGACTACGAGCAGTACTTC. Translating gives CASSQEWGQDYEQYF.

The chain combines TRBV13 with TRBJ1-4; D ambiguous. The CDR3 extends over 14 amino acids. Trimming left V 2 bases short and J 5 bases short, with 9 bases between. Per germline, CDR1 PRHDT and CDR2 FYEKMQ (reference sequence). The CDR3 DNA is TGTGCCAGCAGCTTAAGACGGGTAAATGAAAAACTGTTTTTT. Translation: CASSLRRVNEKLFF.

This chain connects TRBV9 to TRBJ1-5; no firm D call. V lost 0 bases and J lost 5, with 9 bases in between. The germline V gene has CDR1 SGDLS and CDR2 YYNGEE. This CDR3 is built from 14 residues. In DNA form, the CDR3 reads TGTGCCAGCAGCGTAGGCGAAGCGTATCAGCCCCAGCATTTT. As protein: CASSVGEAYQPQHF.

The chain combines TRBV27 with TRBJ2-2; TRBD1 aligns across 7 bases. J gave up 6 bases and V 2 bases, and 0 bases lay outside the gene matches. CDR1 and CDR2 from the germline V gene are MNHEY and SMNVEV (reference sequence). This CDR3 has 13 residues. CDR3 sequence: CASSLQGAGELFF. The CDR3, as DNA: TGTGCCAGCAGTTTACAGGGGGCCGGGGAGCTGTTTTTT.

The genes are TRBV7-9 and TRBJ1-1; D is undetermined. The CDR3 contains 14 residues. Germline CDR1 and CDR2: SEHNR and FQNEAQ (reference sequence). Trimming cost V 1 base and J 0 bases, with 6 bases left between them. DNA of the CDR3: TGTGCCAGCAGCTTAGTCGGCCTGAACACTGAAGCTTTCTTT. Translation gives CASSLVGLNTEAFF.

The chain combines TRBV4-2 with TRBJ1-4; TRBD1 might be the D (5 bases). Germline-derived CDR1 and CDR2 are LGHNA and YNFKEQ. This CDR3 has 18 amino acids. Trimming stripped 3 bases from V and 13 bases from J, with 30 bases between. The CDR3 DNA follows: TGTGCCAGCAGCCACCTTGGTCAGGGAATGGACCGGGTGGTTACACTGTTTTTT. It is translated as CASSHLGQGMDRVVTLFF.

CDR3 in amino acids: CASRTGVTIYF. The CDR3 bases are TGCGCCAGTCGGACGGGAGTCACCATATATTTT. The chain has TRBV10-2 and TRBJ1-3; no firm D call. V gave up 9 bases and J gave up 9 bases, with 12 bases separating them. CDR3 length: 11 amino acids. Looked up from germline, CDR1 is WSHSY and CDR2 is SAAADI.

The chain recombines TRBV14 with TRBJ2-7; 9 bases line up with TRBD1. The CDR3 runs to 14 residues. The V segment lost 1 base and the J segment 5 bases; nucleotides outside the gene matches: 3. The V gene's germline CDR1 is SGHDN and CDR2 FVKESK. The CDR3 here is CASSQVTGGDEQYF. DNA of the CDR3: TGTGCCAGCAGCCAAGTGACAGGGGGTGACGAGCAGTACTTC.

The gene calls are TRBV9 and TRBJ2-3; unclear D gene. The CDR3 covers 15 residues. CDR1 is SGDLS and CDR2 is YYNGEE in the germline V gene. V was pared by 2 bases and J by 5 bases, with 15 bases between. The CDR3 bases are TGTGCCAGCAGCGTTTCCGACGGCGGTGGAGATACGCAGTATTTT. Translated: CASSVSDGGGDTQYF.

Here the CDR3 DNA reads TGTGCCAGCACCACAGGGTCCCACGAGCAGTACTTC. This encodes CASTTGSHEQYF. J is TRBJ2-7 and V is TRBV2, with D possibly matching TRBD1 (6 bases). CDR3 length: 12 residues. V was trimmed by 7 bases and J by 5 bases, leaving 12 bases between them. Per germline, CDR1 SNHLY and CDR2 FYNNEI.

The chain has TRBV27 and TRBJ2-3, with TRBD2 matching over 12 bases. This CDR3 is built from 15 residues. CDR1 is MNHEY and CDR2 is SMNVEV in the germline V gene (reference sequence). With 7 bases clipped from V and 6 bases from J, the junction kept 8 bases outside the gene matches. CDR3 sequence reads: CASKVTSGSFDTQYF. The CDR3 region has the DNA TGTGCCAGCAAAGTGACTAGCGGGAGCTTTGATACGCAGTATTTT.

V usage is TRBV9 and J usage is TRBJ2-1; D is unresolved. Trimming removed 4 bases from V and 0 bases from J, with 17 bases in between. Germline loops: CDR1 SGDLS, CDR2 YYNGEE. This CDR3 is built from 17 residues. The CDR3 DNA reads TGTGCCAGCAGCCATCCAAGCTTGGGAATCTCCTACAATGAGCAGTTCTTC. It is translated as CASSHPSLGISYNEQFF.

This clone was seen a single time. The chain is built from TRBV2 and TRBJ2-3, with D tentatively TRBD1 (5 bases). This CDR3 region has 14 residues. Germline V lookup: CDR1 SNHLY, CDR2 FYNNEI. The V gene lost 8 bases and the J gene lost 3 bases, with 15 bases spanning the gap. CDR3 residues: CASRAFKGTDTQYF. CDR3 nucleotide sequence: TGTGCCAGCCGGGCCTTTAAGGGGACAGATACGCAGTATTTT.

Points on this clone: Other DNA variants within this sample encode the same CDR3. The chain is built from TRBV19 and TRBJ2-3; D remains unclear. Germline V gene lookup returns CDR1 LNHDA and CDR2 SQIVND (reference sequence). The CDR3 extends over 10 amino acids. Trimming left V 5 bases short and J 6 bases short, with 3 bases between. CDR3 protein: CASSGDTQYF. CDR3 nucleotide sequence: TGTGCCAGTAGTGGTGATACGCAGTATTTT.

The DNA of the CDR3 is TGCGCCAGCAGCCAAGATCAGGGACAGGGGTCCTACGAGCAGTACTTC. Amino acid sequence: CASSQDQGQGSYEQYF. The chain joins TRBV4-1 to TRBJ2-7, with 10 bases aligning to TRBD1. The CDR3 sequence is 16 residues long. Germline V gives CDR1 MGHRA, CDR2 YSYEKL. The ends lost 0 bases at V and 1 base at J; junction bases unmatched: 3.

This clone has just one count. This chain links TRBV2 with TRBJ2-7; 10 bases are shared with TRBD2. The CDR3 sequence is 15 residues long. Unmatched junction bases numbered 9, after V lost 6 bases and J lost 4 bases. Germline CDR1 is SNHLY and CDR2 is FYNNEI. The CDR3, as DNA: TGTGCCAGCAGGTCTAGCCCGGGACTAGCGTACGAGCAGTACTTC. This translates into CASRSSPGLAYEQYF.

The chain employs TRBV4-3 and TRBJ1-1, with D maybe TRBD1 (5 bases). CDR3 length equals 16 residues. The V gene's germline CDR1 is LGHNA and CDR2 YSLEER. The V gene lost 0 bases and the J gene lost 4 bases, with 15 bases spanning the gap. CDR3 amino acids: CASSQDLGQGSTEAFF. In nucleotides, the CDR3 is TGCGCCAGCAGCCAAGATCTTGGGCAGGGAAGCACTGAAGCTTTCTTT.